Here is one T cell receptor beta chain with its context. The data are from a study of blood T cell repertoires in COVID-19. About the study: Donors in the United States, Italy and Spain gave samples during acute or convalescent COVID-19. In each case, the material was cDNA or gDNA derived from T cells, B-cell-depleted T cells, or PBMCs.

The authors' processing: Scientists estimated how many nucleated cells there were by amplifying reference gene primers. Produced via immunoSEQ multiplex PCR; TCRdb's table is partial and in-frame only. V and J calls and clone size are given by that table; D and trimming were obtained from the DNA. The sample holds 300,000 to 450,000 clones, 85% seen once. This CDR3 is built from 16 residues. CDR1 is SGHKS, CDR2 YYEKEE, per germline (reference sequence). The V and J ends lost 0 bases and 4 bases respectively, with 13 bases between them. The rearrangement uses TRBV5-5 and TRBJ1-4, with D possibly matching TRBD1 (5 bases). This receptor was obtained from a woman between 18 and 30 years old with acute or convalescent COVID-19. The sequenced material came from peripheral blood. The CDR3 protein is CASSLASRVDNEKLFF. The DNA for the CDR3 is TGTGCCAGCAGCTTGGCCAGCAGGGTGGATAATGAAAAACTGTTTTTT.